Below are 6 T cell receptor beta chains sequenced from a single sample in a study of blood T cell repertoires in COVID-19. Libraries were prepared by immunoSEQ multiplex PCR; TCRdb keeps only in-frame clonotypes and omits some of them. The repertoire includes about 74,000 clones, approximately 78% of them detected once, and approximately 7.3% sits in the top ten. Sequencing was done on a sample of peripheral blood. All receptors come from a human donor in a cohort sampled during active COVID-19.

J is TRBJ1-2 and V is TRBV18, with D unclear. Germline CDR1 and CDR2: KGHSH and LQKENI. The CDR3 runs 11 residues. Trimming removed 4 bases from V and 3 bases from J, with 3 bases in between. The CDR3 is CASSLDYGYTF. DNA for the CDR3: TGTGCCAGCTCACTCGACTATGGCTACACCTTC.

This clone has only one observation. The chain couples TRBV12-5 to TRBJ2-5, with TRBD1 as a possible D gene (5 bases). Between the trimmed V and J ends, which lost 3 bases and 3 bases, there was a span of 29 bases. This CDR3 contains 20 residues. CDR1 LGHNT and CDR2 FRNRAP come from the germline V gene. This CDR3 is CASGFIGDRGNVGSKETQYF. In DNA form, the CDR3 reads TGTGCTAGTGGTTTTATCGGTGATAGGGGAAATGTCGGGTCAAAAGAGACCCAGTACTTC.

V and J are TRBV5-4 and TRBJ2-2; TRBD1 matches at 7 bases. Germline CDR1 reads SGHNT; CDR2 reads YYREEE (reference sequence). J gave up 6 bases and V 4 bases, and 3 bases lay outside the gene matches. This CDR3 has 13 residues. The CDR3 reads CASSATGAGELFF. CDR3 coding DNA: TGTGCCAGCAGCGCCACAGGGGCCGGGGAGCTGTTTTTT.

V is TRBV12-3 or TRBV12-4 and J is TRBJ1-2; D might be TRBD1 (6 bases). The V end was cut by 7 bases, the J end by 1 base, with 10 bases between. CDR3 length equals 13 residues. This CDR3 reads CASNRDHNYGYTF. DNA for the CDR3: TGTGCCAGCAACAGGGACCATAACTATGGCTACACCTTC.

V is TRBV6-6 and J is TRBJ1-4; D is undetermined. Deletions cut 4 bases from V and 8 bases from J, with 8 bases between. CDR3 length equals 12 residues. Germline V lookup: CDR1 MNHNY, CDR2 SVGAGI (reference sequence). For the CDR3, the DNA is TGTGCCAGCAGTTCTGTCCCCGAAAAACTGTTTTTT. Amino acid sequence: CASSSVPEKLFF.

The genes are TRBV2 and TRBJ2-1, with 8 bases matching TRBD2. The CDR3 has 14 amino acids. In germline, CDR1 is SNHLY, CDR2 FYNNEI. V was pared by 5 bases and J by 8 bases, with 8 bases of the junction left unmatched. The CDR3, as DNA: TGTGCCAGCAGTCTCGGGCGGGGGGTGGATGAGCAGTTCTTC. Translating gives CASSLGRGVDEQFF.